This is a list of T cell receptor beta chains from one sample in a study of cytomegalovirus exposure and HLA in healthy donors. Produced via immunoSEQ multiplex PCR; TCRdb's table is partial and in-frame only. The data hold under 20,000 clones, with about four fifths observed a single time. Sequencing used PBMCs. These receptors were collected from a human donor in good health. Both conserved end residues are part of each CDR3. The D gene is left open where the match is weak. Size values are once, few and many counts, or a class for expanded clones, and some rows have none.

j_call,clone_size,v_call,d_call,cdr3_nt,cdr3_aa
TRBJ1-1,-,TRBV14,-,TGTGCCAGCAGCCAACAAGGGGGAGCGACTGAAGCTTTCTTT,CASSQQGGATEAFF
TRBJ1-3,-,TRBV7-9,-,TGTGCCAGCAGCCAGTCCGGACTGGGGACTGGAAACACCATATATTTT,CASSQSGLGTGNTIYF
TRBJ2-7,-,TRBV7-2,TRBD1,TGTGCCAGCAGCGCGACAGGGGCTCATACGTGGGAGCAGTACTTC,CASSATGAHTWEQYF
TRBJ2-6,-,TRBV4-1,-,TGCGCCAGCAGCCTCCGACAGGGGAGGGCGTCTGGGGCCAACGTCCTGACTTTC,CASSLRQGRASGANVLTF
TRBJ1-1,-,TRBV7-2,TRBD1,TGTGCCAGCAGCTTTTACGACAGGGGTTACACTGAAGCTTTCTTT,CASSFYDRGYTEAFF
TRBJ1-2,once,TRBV6-5,TRBD1,TGTGCCAGCAGGGCCACAGGGGGCTTGTACACCTTC,CASRATGGLYTF
TRBJ2-7,-,TRBV18,-,TGTGCCAGCTTCACTACAGGGAGCTCCTACGAGCAGTACTTC,CASFTTGSSYEQYF
TRBJ1-1,-,TRBV20-1,-,TGCAGTGCTAACATGCCTGAAGCTTTCTTT,CSANMPEAFF
TRBJ2-2,few,TRBV4-1,-,TGCGCCAGCAGCCAACCCTATCTAAGGACAGAGAACACCGGGGAGCTGTTTTTT,CASSQPYLRTENTGELFF
TRBJ2-7,-,TRBV5-1,TRBD2,TGCGCCAGCAGCTTGGAACCAGCGGGGAGCCTTTACGAGCAGTACTTC,CASSLEPAGSLYEQYF
TRBJ2-5,-,TRBV2,TRBD2,TGTGCCAGCAGTGTAGGACTAGCGGGGGCATTTTACTTC,CASSVGLAGAFYF
TRBJ1-2,-,TRBV6-5,TRBD1,TGTGCCAGCAGCCCTTACGGACAGGGGGCATATGGCTACACCTTC,CASSPYGQGAYGYTF
TRBJ2-7,few,TRBV6-6,TRBD1,TGTGCCAGCAGTTATAACAGGGGGTCTGGGTACGAGCAGTACTTC,CASSYNRGSGYEQYF
TRBJ1-2,-,TRBV7-9,-,TGTGCCAGCAGCTTAGTAGGGGCGACCAACTATGGCTACACCTTC,CASSLVGATNYGYTF
TRBJ1-6,-,TRBV5-6,TRBD1,TGTGCCAGCAGCTTCCGGGACAGCAGCTCCTATAATTCACCCCTCCACTTT,CASSFRDSSSYNSPLHF